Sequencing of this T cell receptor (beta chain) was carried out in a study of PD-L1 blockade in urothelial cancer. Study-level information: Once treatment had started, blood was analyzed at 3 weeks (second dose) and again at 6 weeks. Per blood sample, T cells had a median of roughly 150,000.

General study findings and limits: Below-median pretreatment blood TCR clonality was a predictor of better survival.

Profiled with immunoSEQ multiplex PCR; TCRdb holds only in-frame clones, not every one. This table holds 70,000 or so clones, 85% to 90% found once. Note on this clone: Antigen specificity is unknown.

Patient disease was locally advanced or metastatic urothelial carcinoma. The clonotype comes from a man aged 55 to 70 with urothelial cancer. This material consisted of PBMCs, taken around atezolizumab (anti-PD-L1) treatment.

As DNA, the CDR3 is TGTGCCAGCAGCTTGGGAGGATGGCTCGATAATGAAAAACTGTTTTTT. Translated: CASSLGGWLDNEKLFF. The V gene is TRBV5-5, the J gene TRBJ1-4, with D unresolved. The CDR3 covers 16 residues. V lost 0 bases and J lost 4, with 13 bases in between. Germline V CDR1 and CDR2: SGHKS, YYEKEE (reference sequence). Full variable domain (rest looked up from reference TRBV5-5 and TRBJ1-4): DAGVTQSPTHLIKTRGQQVTLRCSPISGHKSVSWYQQVLGQGPQFIFQYYEKEERGRGNFPDRFSARQFPNYSSELNVNALLLGDSALYLCASSLGGWLDNEKLFFGSGTQLSVL.